Listed below are T cell receptor beta chains from one sample, sequenced in a study of long-term antiretroviral therapy in people with HIV. TCRdb keeps only in-frame clones here, not all; method: immunoSEQ multiplex PCR. The table lists around 29,000 clones, roughly 78% of them singletons. The input for sequencing was unsorted PBMCs, taken 0.3 years after starting antiretroviral therapy. Source of these receptors: a man aged 40-49 years with HIV. The conserved cysteine and the conserved F or W are not part of the CDR3 here. The order of the fields is D gene, V gene, J gene, clone size, CDR3 protein. D genes are given only for firm matches. Not every row has a clone size; where given, it reads once, few, many or a size class.

D: .
V: TRBV25-1
J: TRBJ2-3
size: .
CDR3: ASSPGSQPAQY

D: .
V: TRBV7-2
J: TRBJ2-2
size: .
CDR3: ASSFGWNTGELF

D: .
V: TRBV4-1
J: TRBJ2-1
size: .
CDR3: ASSQYFRENMYNEQF

D: .
V: TRBV5-1
J: TRBJ2-3
size: .
CDR3: ASSLGGGSTDTQY

D: .
V: TRBV4-3
J: TRBJ2-5
size: .
CDR3: ASSQEYYQETQY

D: .
V: TRBV1
J: TRBJ2-2
size: .
CDR3: TSSQDLTSGGAHTGELF

D: .
V: TRBV29-1
J: TRBJ1-5
size: .
CDR3: SVGTENQPQH

D: .
V: TRBV7-2
J: TRBJ2-1
size: .
CDR3: ASSLSSHHEQF

D: .
V: TRBV21-1
J: TRBJ1-1
size: .
CDR3: ASSRQGIHTEAF

D: TRBD1
V: TRBV4-1
J: TRBJ2-3
size: .
CDR3: ASSQETGTPTDTQY

D: .
V: TRBV11-2
J: TRBJ2-7
size: .
CDR3: ASGKRGYEQY

D: TRBD2
V: TRBV7-3
J: TRBJ2-3
size: .
CDR3: ASSPLPGGGADTQY

D: TRBD1
V: TRBV27
J: TRBJ2-6
size: .
CDR3: ASSFRTGGISGANVLT

D: .
V: TRBV4-3
J: TRBJ2-1
size: .
CDR3: ASSQDRAPSYNEQF

D: .
V: TRBV19
J: TRBJ2-4
size: .
CDR3: ASSISRVAKNIQY

D: .
V: TRBV21-1
J: TRBJ2-7
size: .
CDR3: ASSNKYEQY

D: TRBD2
V: TRBV6-6
J: TRBJ2-7
size: .
CDR3: ASSYTIGGATYEQY

D: TRBD1
V: TRBV27
J: TRBJ1-6
size: few
CDR3: ASSDRGSPLH

D: TRBD2
V: TRBV29-1
J: TRBJ2-3
size: .
CDR3: SVGQAGADTQY

D: .
V: TRBV4-3
J: TRBJ1-3
size: .
CDR3: ASSQAPRRNTIY

D: TRBD1
V: TRBV29-1
J: TRBJ1-2
size: .
CDR3: SVNSRDRANYGYT

D: .
V: TRBV28
J: TRBJ1-6
size: .
CDR3: ASKGGRNNSPLH

D: TRBD1
V: TRBV13
J: TRBJ1-3
size: .
CDR3: ASSPGRRQGRNTIY

D: .
V: TRBV13
J: TRBJ2-7
size: .
CDR3: ASSLIGVSYEQY

D: TRBD2
V: TRBV11-3
J: TRBJ2-3
size: .
CDR3: ASSSGTSGRDTQY

D: .
V: TRBV12-5
J: TRBJ2-7
size: .
CDR3: ASAQEQDSYEQY

D: TRBD1
V: TRBV5-1
J: TRBJ2-7
size: .
CDR3: ASSLGTGGREQY

D: .
V: TRBV7-2
J: TRBJ2-5
size: once
CDR3: ASSSPHGGQY

D: .
V: TRBV6-5
J: TRBJ2-2
size: few
CDR3: ASSYYGSPNTGELF

D: .
V: TRBV6-1
J: TRBJ1-2
size: .
CDR3: ASNPAGDNYGYT

D: .
V: TRBV11-2
J: TRBJ2-5
size: once
CDR3: ASSSRLATQGTQY

D: TRBD2
V: TRBV23-1
J: TRBJ2-7
size: .
CDR3: ASSRDRDSGTSGRKSYEQY

D: TRBD2
V: TRBV5-6
J: TRBJ2-1
size: .
CDR3: ASRGAGAPYNEQF

D: TRBD1
V: TRBV15
J: TRBJ2-7
size: .
CDR3: ATSREESRGRLYEQY

D: TRBD2
V: TRBV6-1
J: TRBJ2-3
size: .
CDR3: ASSVRAGIGVGGTDTQY

D: .
V: TRBV28
J: TRBJ1-5
size: once
CDR3: ASSSVNQPQH

D: .
V: TRBV9
J: TRBJ2-5
size: .
CDR3: ASSVMEQETQY

D: .
V: TRBV15
J: TRBJ1-4
size: .
CDR3: ATSRVPGREEKLF

D: .
V: TRBV20-1
J: TRBJ2-7
size: .
CDR3: SARVAKGQY

D: TRBD1
V: TRBV10-3
J: TRBJ2-7
size: .
CDR3: AISEPGQGLSYEQY

D: TRBD1
V: TRBV19
J: TRBJ1-2
size: .
CDR3: ASRNRDSTPGDYGYT

D: .
V: TRBV28
J: TRBJ2-7
size: .
CDR3: ASSSHRAPEQY

D: .
V: TRBV2
J: TRBJ1-2
size: .
CDR3: ASLVRGLNYGYT

D: TRBD1
V: TRBV7-6
J: TRBJ1-4
size: .
CDR3: ASSLGDRIPDEKLF

D: TRBD1
V: TRBV18
J: TRBJ1-2
size: .
CDR3: ASSPPNSRGDSFGGYT